This entry concerns a single T cell receptor (beta chain). As yet, its antigen is unknown. The CDR3 consists of 14 residues. V dropped 3 bases and J dropped 0 bases, with 8 bases sitting between them. Germline V CDR1 and CDR2: LGHDT, YNNKEL (reference sequence). The data belong to a study of response to subunit inactivated influenza vaccine. Broader study findings: Each seasonal influenza vaccination recruits few new T cells, the authors suggested.

TCRdb re-called the RT-PCR reads through MiXCR, storing one row per CDR3 protein. The table records 400,000 to 650,000 distinct CDR3 sequences, approximately 7.7% of them present only once. This chain uses TRBV3-1 with TRBJ2-5, with a tentative D call TRBD1 (5 bases). Sequenced here: PBMCs from blood, sampled less than 25 months after vaccination. The source of this sequence is a man between 50 and 70 years old who received an inactivated influenza vaccine. For the CDR3, the DNA is TGTGCCAGCAGCCACCGACAGAACCAAGAGACCCAGTACTTC. Encoded protein: CASSHRQNQETQYF.